A selection of T cell receptor beta chains follows, all from one sample in a study of cytomegalovirus exposure and HLA in healthy donors. Measured with immunoSEQ multiplex PCR; TCRdb has only the in-frame clones, and not every one. The table shows about 44,000 clones, with roughly 93% occurring only once. The sample comprised PBMCs. Every receptor here comes from a young woman in good health and CMV-seronegative. Both conserved end residues are part of each CDR3. Fields, in order: J gene, D gene, clone size, V gene, CDR3 DNA, CDR3 protein. A D gene is named only where the DNA matches it firmly. A row's size may be missing; if present it is once, few, many or a size class.

TRBJ1-1 - - TRBV5-4 TGTGCCAGCAGCTTGGGTCAGGGTAAAGCTTTCTTT CASSLGQGKAFF
TRBJ1-2 TRBD1 - TRBV7-2 TGTGCCAGCAGCTTCCGTACAGGGGGCGCGGGGGGTGGCTACACCTTC CASSFRTGGAGGGYTF
TRBJ2-7 - - TRBV12-1 TGTGCCAGTAGCGAAGGGGTCGAGCAGTACTTC CASSEGVEQYF
TRBJ1-2 TRBD1 - TRBV5-1 TGCGCCAGCAGCCCCGGCGGGACAGGGGGCTATGGCTACACCTTC CASSPGGTGGYGYTF
TRBJ2-6 TRBD2 - TRBV5-1 TGCGCCAGCAGCTTCAGTGTCGGGGGGTCTGGGGCCAACGTCCTGACTTTC CASSFSVGGSGANVLTF
TRBJ1-2 - - TRBV6-6 TGTGCCAGCAGGGTAACAGGAATATACTATGGCTACACCTTC CASRVTGIYYGYTF
TRBJ1-5 - once TRBV28 TGTGCCAGCAGGACAGTCTCCAAGGGACACGCCAATCAGCCCCAGCATTTT CASRTVSKGHANQPQHF
TRBJ1-2 TRBD1 - TRBV6-5 TGTGCCAGCAAACGGACAGGAACCTATGGCTACACCTTC CASKRTGTYGYTF
TRBJ1-1 TRBD1 - TRBV4-1 TGCGCCAGCAGCGATCGACAGGGGACTGAAGCTTTCTTT CASSDRQGTEAFF
TRBJ2-1 - once TRBV21-1 TGTGCCAGCAGCAAAGGGGTGAGGCCCTCCTACAATGAGCAGTTCTTC CASSKGVRPSYNEQFF
TRBJ1-5 - - TRBV2 TGTGCCAGCAGTGAAATCAATGGGGGGCAGCCCCAGCATTTT CASSEINGGQPQHF
TRBJ2-1 TRBD1 once TRBV29-1 TGCAGCGCTCCGGACAGGGCCAATGAGCAGTTCTTC CSAPDRANEQFF
TRBJ2-2 - - TRBV5-8 TGTGCCAGCCCCGCGGGGAAAGCCTACACCGGGGAGCTGTTTTTT CASPAGKAYTGELFF
TRBJ1-2 TRBD1 - TRBV6-5 TGTGCCAGCAGTTCCGTAGTGAGGGGGCAGGGTGGCTACACCTTC CASSSVVRGQGGYTF
TRBJ2-3 - - TRBV5-8 TGTGCCAGCAGCCCCGGACTGGAAGGGAGCACAGATACGCAGTATTTT CASSPGLEGSTDTQYF
TRBJ1-4 - - TRBV6-5 TGTGCCAGCAGGCCCTCCGGGACTAATGAAAAACTGTTTTTT CASRPSGTNEKLFF
TRBJ2-4 - - TRBV21-1 TGTGCCAGCAGCAAAGATGGGGGGACAGGGGAAAATAAAAACATTCAGTACTTC CASSKDGGTGENKNIQYF
TRBJ2-1 TRBD2 - TRBV6-4 TGTGCCAGCAGTGCGACTAGCGGGATCTACAATGAGCAGTTCTTC CASSATSGIYNEQFF
TRBJ1-1 TRBD1 - TRBV7-2 TGTGCCAGCAGCCCAGACAGGGGGTCCCCTTCGAACACTGAAGCTTTCTTT CASSPDRGSPSNTEAFF
TRBJ2-1 TRBD2 - TRBV28 TGTGCCAGCAGTTCACTAGCGATTGAGCAGTTCTTC CASSSLAIEQFF
TRBJ1-1 TRBD1 - TRBV14 TGTGCCAGCAGCCCTAGGACAGGGTGGGGGAACACTGAAGCTTTCTTT CASSPRTGWGNTEAFF
TRBJ2-1 TRBD2 - TRBV4-2 TGTGCCAGCAGCCAAGGACGGGAGGGCAATGAGCAGTTCTTC CASSQGREGNEQFF
TRBJ2-3 TRBD2 - TRBV11-2 TGTGCCAGCAGCTCGCAGGCAGCGGGAGTTAAAGATACGCAGTATTTT CASSSQAAGVKDTQYF
TRBJ2-1 - - TRBV6-6 TGTGCCAGCAGGGGGTTGGAGGCGTACAATGAGCAGTTCTTC CASRGLEAYNEQFF
TRBJ1-1 - - TRBV2 TGTGCCAGCCGGGGGGCAGCCGGTTCGTCGAACACTGAAGCTTTCTTT CASRGAAGSSNTEAFF
TRBJ1-2 - - TRBV18 TGTGCCAGCTCAGAATCGGGAGGGTATGGCTACACCTTC CASSESGGYGYTF
TRBJ2-7 - few TRBV2 TGTGCCAGCGTATCAGGTTCCTACGAGCAGTACTTC CASVSGSYEQYF
TRBJ2-1 - - TRBV9 TGTGCCAGCAGCACAGCGGAGGGCTCCTACAATGAGCAGTTCTTC CASSTAEGSYNEQFF
TRBJ1-5 TRBD1 - TRBV4-1 TGCGCCAGCAGCCTAACGACAGGGTCACATCAGCCCCAGCATTTT CASSLTTGSHQPQHF
TRBJ2-2 TRBD1 - TRBV5-4 TGTGCCAGCAGCTTGCCCTCCGGGACAGGGGGCACCGGGGAGCTGTTTTTT CASSLPSGTGGTGELFF
TRBJ2-1 - - TRBV6-1 TGTGCCAGCAGTGAAGCCCCCGGGGAGCCCAATGAGCAGTTCTTC CASSEAPGEPNEQFF
TRBJ1-4 TRBD1 - TRBV27 TGTGCCAGCAGCCCGGAACCGACAGGGGGTTTAGAAAAACTGTTTTTT CASSPEPTGGLEKLFF
TRBJ1-1 - - TRBV7-9 TGTGCCAGCAGGCCCAAGGACAAGAACACTGAAGCTTTCTTT CASRPKDKNTEAFF
TRBJ2-1 TRBD2 few TRBV27 TGTGCCAGCAGTTTAATCCCGACTAGCGGGAGGACCTACAATGAGCAGTTCTTC CASSLIPTSGRTYNEQFF
TRBJ1-1 - - TRBV4-1 TGCGCCAGCAGCCAAACGGGACGGAGGGCTCCTGAAGCTTTCTTT CASSQTGRRAPEAFF
TRBJ2-2 TRBD2 once TRBV7-2 TGTGCCAGCAGCTTAGAGCGGGGTCGGGAGCTGTTTTTT CASSLERGRELFF
TRBJ2-5 TRBD1 - TRBV4-1 TGCGCCAGCAGCCAAGTTTGGGACAGGGGAGAGACCCAGTACTTC CASSQVWDRGETQYF
TRBJ1-4 - - TRBV6-6 TGTGCCAGCAGTTACTCCGGCGGAACCAATGAAAAACTGTTTTTT CASSYSGGTNEKLFF
TRBJ2-5 - - TRBV28 TGTGCCAGCAGTTTAACCCCCCAGGGGCGCCGGGGAGAGACCCAGTACTTC CASSLTPQGRRGETQYF
TRBJ2-7 - - TRBV28 TGTGCCAGCAGTCCCCGCATAGTCGAGCAGTACTTC CASSPRIVEQYF
TRBJ2-4 TRBD2 - TRBV28 TGTGCCAGCAGTTTGCCTACTAGCGGAATAGCCAAAAACATTCAGTACTTC CASSLPTSGIAKNIQYF
TRBJ2-5 - once TRBV7-6 TGTGCCAGCAGCGCCCTCGGCGGGCCTCGCCAAGAGACCCAGTACTTC CASSALGGPRQETQYF
TRBJ1-5 - - TRBV10-1 TGCGCCAGCAGTGAAGGGGGCAATCAGCCCCAGCATTTT CASSEGGNQPQHF
TRBJ2-3 - - TRBV10-1 TGCGCCAGTTCAGGGGAAGAAGATACGCAGTATTTT CASSGEEDTQYF
TRBJ2-5 TRBD2 - TRBV7-8 TGTGCCAGCAGCTTAGAGGCGACTAGCGGGGGAAAACAAGAGACCCAGTACTTC CASSLEATSGGKQETQYF
TRBJ2-5 - - TRBV30 TGTGCCTGGAGTATCCAAACGCGCGAGACCCAGTACTTC CAWSIQTRETQYF
TRBJ2-7 - - TRBV5-4 TGTGCCAGCAGCTCTAGCTCAGACTACGAGCAGTACTTC CASSSSSDYEQYF
TRBJ1-1 - - TRBV5-1 TGCGCCAGCAGCCACCCCGACAGGACGAACACTGAAGCTTTCTTT CASSHPDRTNTEAFF
TRBJ2-1 TRBD2 - TRBV29-1 TGCAGCGTGTTGAAGGAGCGGGGGAAATACAATGAGCAGTTCTTC CSVLKERGKYNEQFF
TRBJ1-4 - - TRBV7-9 TGTGCCAGCAGCTTAGGCGTACGCGGACAGTGGAATGAAAAACTGTTTTTT CASSLGVRGQWNEKLFF
TRBJ1-2 TRBD1 - TRBV2 TGTGCCAGCAGTGAACAGGGACAGGGAACTAACTATGGCTACACCTTC CASSEQGQGTNYGYTF
TRBJ1-1 TRBD1 - TRBV4-1 TGCGCCAGCAGCCTCGGGACAGCGGCCGAAGCTTTCTTT CASSLGTAAEAFF
TRBJ2-1 - - TRBV6-1 TGTGCCAGCAGAACAGGGAGCTCCTACAATGAGCAGTTCTTC CASRTGSSYNEQFF
TRBJ2-3 TRBD1 - TRBV5-1 TGCGCCAGCAGCGTCGGGACAGGGGGCGGGGGTCTTAATACGCAGTATTTT CASSVGTGGGGLNTQYF
TRBJ1-1 - once TRBV7-9 TGTGCCAGCAGCTGGGACTCGGAGAGAGGAACTGAAGCTTTCTTT CASSWDSERGTEAFF